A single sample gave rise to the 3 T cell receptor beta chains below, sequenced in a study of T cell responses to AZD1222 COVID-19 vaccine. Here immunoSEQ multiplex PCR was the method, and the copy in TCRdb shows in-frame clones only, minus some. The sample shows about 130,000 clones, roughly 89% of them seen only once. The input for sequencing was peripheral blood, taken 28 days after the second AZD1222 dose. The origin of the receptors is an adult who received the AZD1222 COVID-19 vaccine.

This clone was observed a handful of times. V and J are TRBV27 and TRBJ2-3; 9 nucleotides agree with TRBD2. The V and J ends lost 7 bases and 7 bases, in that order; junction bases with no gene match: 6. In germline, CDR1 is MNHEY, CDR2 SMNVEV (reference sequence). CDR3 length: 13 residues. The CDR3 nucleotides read TGTGCCAGCAAAATAACTAGCGGGCATACGCAGTATTTT. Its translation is CASKITSGHTQYF.

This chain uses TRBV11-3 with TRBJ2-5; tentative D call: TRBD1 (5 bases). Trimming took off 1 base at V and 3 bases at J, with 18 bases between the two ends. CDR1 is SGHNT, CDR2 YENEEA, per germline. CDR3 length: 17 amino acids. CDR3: CASSLGGRVVAEETQYF. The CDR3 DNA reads TGTGCCAGCAGCTTAGGGGGCAGGGTCGTAGCAGAAGAGACCCAGTACTTC.

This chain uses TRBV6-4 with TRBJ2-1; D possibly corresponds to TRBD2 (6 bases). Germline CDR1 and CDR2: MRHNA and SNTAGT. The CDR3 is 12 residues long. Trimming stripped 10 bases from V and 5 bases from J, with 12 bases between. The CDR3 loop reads CATAGLHNEQFF. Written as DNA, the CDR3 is TGTGCCACCGCGGGACTCCACAATGAGCAGTTCTTC.